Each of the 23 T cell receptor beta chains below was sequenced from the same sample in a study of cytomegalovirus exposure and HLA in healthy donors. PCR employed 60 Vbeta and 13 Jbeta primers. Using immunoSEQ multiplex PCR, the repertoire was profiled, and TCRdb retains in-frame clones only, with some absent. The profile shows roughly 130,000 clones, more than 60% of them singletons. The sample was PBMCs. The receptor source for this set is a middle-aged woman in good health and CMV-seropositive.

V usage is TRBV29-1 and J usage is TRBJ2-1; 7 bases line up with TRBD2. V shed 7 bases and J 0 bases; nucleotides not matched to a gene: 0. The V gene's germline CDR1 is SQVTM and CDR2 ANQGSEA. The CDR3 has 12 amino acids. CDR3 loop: CSGGSSYNEQFF. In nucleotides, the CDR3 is TGCAGCGGCGGGAGCTCCTACAATGAGCAGTTCTTC.

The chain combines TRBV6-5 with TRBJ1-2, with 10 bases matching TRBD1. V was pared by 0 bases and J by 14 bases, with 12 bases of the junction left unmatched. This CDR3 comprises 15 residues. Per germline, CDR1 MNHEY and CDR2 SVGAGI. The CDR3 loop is CASSYSSLGQGNATF. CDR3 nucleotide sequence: TGTGCCAGCAGTTACTCGTCGCTGGGACAGGGGAATGCGACCTTC.

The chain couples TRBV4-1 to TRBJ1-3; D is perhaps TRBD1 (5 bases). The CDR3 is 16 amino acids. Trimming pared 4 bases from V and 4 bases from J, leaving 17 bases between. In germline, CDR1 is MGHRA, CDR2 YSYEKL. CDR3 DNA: TGCGCCAGCAGCCCCGAGGTAGGGGAGGCAGGAAACACCATATATTTT. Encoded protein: CASSPEVGEAGNTIYF.

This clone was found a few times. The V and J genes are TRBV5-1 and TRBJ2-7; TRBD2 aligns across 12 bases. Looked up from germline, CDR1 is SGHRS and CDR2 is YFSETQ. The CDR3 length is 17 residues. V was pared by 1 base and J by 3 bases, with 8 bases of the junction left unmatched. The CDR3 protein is CASSLSLAGGPDYEQYF. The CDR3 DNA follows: TGCGCCAGCAGCTTGAGTCTAGCGGGGGGGCCGGACTACGAGCAGTACTTC.

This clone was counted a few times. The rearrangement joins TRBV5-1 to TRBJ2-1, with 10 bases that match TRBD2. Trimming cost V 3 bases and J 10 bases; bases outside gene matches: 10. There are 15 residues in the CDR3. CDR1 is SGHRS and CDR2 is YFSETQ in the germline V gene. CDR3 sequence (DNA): TGCGCCAGCAGCTCCTCCGGGACTAGCGTATGGGAGCAGTTCTTC. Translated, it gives CASSSSGTSVWEQFF.

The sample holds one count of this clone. The CDR3 is CASSQSWATDTQYF. CDR3 nucleotide sequence: TGTGCCAGCAGCCAATCTTGGGCCACAGATACGCAGTATTTT. The V and J genes are TRBV14 and TRBJ2-3, with D unresolved. CDR3 length: 14 residues. Germline lookup yields CDR1 SGHDN and CDR2 FVKESK. V was cut by 2 bases and J by 2 bases, with 8 bases left in between.

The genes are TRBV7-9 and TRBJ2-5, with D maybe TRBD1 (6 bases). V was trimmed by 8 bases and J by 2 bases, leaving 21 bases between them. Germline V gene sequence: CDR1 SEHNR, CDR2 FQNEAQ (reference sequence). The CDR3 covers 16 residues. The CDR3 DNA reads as TGTGCCAGCCCGAATAACGGCAATGGACAGCAAGAGACCCAGTACTTC. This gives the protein CASPNNGNGQQETQYF. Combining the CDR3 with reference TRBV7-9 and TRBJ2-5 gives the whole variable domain DTGVSQNPRHKITKRGQNVTFRCDPISEHNRLYWYRQTLGQGPEFLTYFQNEAQLEKSRLLSDRFSAERPKGSFSTLEIQRTEQGDSAMYLCASPNNGNGQQETQYFGPGTRLLVL.

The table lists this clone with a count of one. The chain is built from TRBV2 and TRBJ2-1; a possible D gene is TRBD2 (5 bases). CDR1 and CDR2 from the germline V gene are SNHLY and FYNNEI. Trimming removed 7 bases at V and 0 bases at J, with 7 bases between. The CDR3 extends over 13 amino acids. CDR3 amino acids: CASMAGSYNEQFF. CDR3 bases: TGTGCCAGCATGGCGGGCTCCTACAATGAGCAGTTCTTC.

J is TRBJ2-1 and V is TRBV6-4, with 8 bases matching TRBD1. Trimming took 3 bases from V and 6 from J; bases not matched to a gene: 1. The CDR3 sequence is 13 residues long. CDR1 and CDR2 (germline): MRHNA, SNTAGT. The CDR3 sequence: CASSEQGGNEQFF. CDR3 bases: TGTGCCAGCAGTGAACAGGGGGGCAATGAGCAGTTCTTC.

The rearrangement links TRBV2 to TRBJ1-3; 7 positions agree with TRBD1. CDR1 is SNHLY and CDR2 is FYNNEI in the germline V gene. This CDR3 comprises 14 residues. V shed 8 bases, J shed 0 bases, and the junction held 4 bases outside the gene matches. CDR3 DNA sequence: TGTGCCAGCCATGGGACAGTCTCTGGAAACACCATATATTTT. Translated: CASHGTVSGNTIYF.

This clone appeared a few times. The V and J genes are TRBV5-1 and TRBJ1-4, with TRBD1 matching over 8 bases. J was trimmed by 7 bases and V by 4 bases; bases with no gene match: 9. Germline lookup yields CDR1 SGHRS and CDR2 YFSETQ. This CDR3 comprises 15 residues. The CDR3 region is CASSKGDRRGEKLFF. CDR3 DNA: TGCGCCAGCAGCAAAGGGGACAGGCGGGGTGAAAAACTGTTTTTT.

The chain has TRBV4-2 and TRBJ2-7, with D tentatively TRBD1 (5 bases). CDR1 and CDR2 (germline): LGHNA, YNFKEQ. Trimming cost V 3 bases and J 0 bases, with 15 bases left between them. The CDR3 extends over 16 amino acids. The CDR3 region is CASSQAFQTASYEQYF. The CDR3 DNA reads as TGTGCCAGCAGCCAGGCCTTCCAGACAGCCTCCTACGAGCAGTACTTC.

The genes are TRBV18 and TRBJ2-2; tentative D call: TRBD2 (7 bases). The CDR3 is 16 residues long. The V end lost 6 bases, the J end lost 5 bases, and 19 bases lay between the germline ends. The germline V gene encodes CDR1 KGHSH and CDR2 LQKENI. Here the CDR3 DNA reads TGTGCCAGCTCCAGCTTCCCCGGGGGGCGGACCGGGGAGCTGTTTTTT. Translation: CASSSFPGGRTGELFF.

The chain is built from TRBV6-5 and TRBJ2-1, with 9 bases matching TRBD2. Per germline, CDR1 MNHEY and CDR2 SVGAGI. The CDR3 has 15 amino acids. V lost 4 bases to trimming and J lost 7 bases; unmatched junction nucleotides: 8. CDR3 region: CASSLAGATVNEQFF. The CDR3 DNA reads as TGTGCCAGCAGTTTAGCGGGGGCTACTGTGAATGAGCAGTTCTTC.

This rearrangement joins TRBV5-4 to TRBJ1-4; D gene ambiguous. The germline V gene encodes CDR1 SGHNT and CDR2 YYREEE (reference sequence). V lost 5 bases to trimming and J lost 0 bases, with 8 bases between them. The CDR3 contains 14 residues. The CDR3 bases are TGTGCCAGCAGTGAAGCCCCAACTAATGAAAAACTGTTTTTT. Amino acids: CASSEAPTNEKLFF.

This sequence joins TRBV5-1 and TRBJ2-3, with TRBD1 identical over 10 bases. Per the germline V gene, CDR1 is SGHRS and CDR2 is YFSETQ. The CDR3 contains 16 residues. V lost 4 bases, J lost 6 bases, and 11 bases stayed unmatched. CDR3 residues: CASSETGGAAGDTQYF. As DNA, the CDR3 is TGCGCCAGCAGCGAGACAGGGGGCGCGGCGGGGGATACGCAGTATTTT.

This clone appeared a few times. CDR3: CASSDTDRARDTQYF. CDR3 DNA sequence: TGTGCCAGCAGTGACACGGACAGGGCTCGGGATACGCAGTATTTT. The chain has TRBV2 and TRBJ2-3, with 8 bases that match TRBD1. Germline assignment: CDR1 SNHLY and CDR2 FYNNEI. Trimming removed 3 bases from V and 6 bases from J; junction bases left unmatched: 8. CDR3 length: 15 amino acids.

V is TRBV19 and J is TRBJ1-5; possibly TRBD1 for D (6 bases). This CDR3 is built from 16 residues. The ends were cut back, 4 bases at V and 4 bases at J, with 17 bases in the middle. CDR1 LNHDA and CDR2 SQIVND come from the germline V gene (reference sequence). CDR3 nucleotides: TGTGCCAGTAGTAGCCAGGGGAGTAGGGCAAATCAGCCCCAGCATTTT. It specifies CASSSQGSRANQPQHF. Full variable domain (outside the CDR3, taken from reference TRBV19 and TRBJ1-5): DGGITQSPKYLFRKEGQNVTLSCEQNLNHDAMYWYRQDPGQGLRLIYYSQIVNDFQKGDIAEGYSVSREKKESFPLTVTSAQKNPTAFYLCASSSQGSRANQPQHFGDGTRLSIL.

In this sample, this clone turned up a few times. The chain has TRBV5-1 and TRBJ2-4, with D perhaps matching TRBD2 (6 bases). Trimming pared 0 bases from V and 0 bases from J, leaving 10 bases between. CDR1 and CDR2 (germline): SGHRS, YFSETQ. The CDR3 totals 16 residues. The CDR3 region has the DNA TGCGCCAGCAGCTTGGGTGCGGGGCTAGCCAAAAACATTCAGTACTTC. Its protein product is CASSLGAGLAKNIQYF.

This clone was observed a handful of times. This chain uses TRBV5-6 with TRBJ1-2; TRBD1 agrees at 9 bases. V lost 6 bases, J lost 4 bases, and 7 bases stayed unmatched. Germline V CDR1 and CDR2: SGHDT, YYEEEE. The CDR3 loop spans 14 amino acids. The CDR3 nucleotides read TGTGCCAGCACCCGGACAGGGGTTGCCTATGGCTACACCTTC. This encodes CASTRTGVAYGYTF.

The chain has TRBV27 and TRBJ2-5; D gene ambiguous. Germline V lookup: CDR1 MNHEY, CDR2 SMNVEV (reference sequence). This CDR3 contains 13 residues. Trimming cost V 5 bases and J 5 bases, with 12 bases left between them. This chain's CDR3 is CASSPGFGETQYF. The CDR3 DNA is TGTGCCAGCAGTCCCGGGTTTGGTGAGACCCAGTACTTC.

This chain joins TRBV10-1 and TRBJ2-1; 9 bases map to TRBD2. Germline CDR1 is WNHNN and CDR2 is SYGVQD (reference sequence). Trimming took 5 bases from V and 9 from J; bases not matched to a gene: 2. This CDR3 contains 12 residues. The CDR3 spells CASSPTSGEQFF. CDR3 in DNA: TGCGCCAGCAGTCCGACTAGCGGTGAGCAGTTCTTC.

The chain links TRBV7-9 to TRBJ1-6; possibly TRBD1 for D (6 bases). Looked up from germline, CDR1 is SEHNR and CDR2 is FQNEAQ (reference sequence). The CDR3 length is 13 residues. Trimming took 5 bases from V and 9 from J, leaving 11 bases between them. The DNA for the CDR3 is TGTGCCAGCAGCCCGGACAGCGTTTCACCCCTCCACTTT. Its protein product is CASSPDSVSPLHF.